A selection of T cell receptor beta chains follows, all from one sample in a study of CXCR3-negative and CXCR3-positive naive CD8 T cells. TCRdb re-called the 5' RACE reads and catalogs CDR3 proteins one per entry, DNA excluded. This sample contains under 90,000 distinct CDR3 sequences. The sample consisted of naive CXCR3+ CD8+ T cells from blood. The source of these receptors is a human donor in good health. Some clones in this sample may be carry-over from other donors' samples. The CDR3 runs from the conserved cysteine through the conserved F or W.

>TRBJ2-2|TRBV28
CASRRRGAGELFF
>TRBJ2-7|TRBV28
CASSLPGEGVEQYF
>TRBJ2-1|TRBV7-7
CASSLVGTGNYNEQFF
>TRBJ2-7|TRBV7-8
CASTPRTGQGRYEQYF
>TRBJ2-7|TRBV9
CASSVGVGINYEQYF
>TRBJ2-3|TRBV6-5
CASRQLAGGSTDTQYF
>TRBJ2-1|TRBV6-4
CASSESGGASAGEQFF
>TRBJ2-1|TRBV5-5
CASSLSYNEQFF
>TRBJ2-2|TRBV24-1
CATSDSQYTGELFF
>TRBJ1-1|TRBV27
CATHSITEAFF
>TRBJ2-3|TRBV28
CASSPTGRYTDTQYF
>TRBJ2-7|TRBV12-3/TRBV12-4
CASRDPGAPGEQYF
>TRBJ2-5|TRBV19
CASAGLQETQYF
>TRBJ2-1|TRBV10-1
CASSERHGAVGEQFF
>TRBJ2-1|TRBV27
CASSALTSGARGEQFF
>TRBJ2-7|TRBV6-5
CASSYGFGTLGRYEQYF
>TRBJ2-7|TRBV20-1
CSARGRDHLSEQYF
>TRBJ1-2|TRBV7-9
CASSETGGYGYTF
>TRBJ2-1|TRBV27
CASSRPGQVLYNEQFF
>TRBJ2-1|TRBV29-1
CSVEEQISYNEQFF
>TRBJ2-3|TRBV12-3/TRBV12-4
CASSFGDTQYF
>TRBJ2-5|TRBV5-1
CASSLMPGVQETQYF
>TRBJ2-7|TRBV14
CASSHAGGGYEQYF
>TRBJ2-3|TRBV11-2
CASSPDRDGDTQYF
>TRBJ2-7|TRBV24-1
CATSDWGTSGDYEQYF
>TRBJ1-6|TRBV4-3
CASSQDWDRGSYNSPLHF
>TRBJ2-2|TRBV12-3/TRBV12-4
CASSYGGELFF
>TRBJ2-7|TRBV27
CASSLSWTGSYEQYF
>TRBJ1-5|TRBV19
CASANGGEPQRF
>TRBJ1-2|TRBV28
CATTPGDSYGYTF
>TRBJ2-1|TRBV30
CAWSLGLNEQFF
>TRBJ1-6|TRBV21-1
CASRGKSPLHF
>TRBJ1-1|TRBV5-1
CASSWSGGTEAFF
>TRBJ2-1|TRBV12-3/TRBV12-4
CASTLDTSYNEQFF
>TRBJ2-3|TRBV12-3/TRBV12-4
CASSLLITDTQYF
>TRBJ2-1|TRBV20-1
CSAGQREWPLNEQFF
>TRBJ2-7|TRBV7-6
CASSYTLRDRESYEQYF
>TRBJ1-1|TRBV20-1
CSASSTGGGNTEAFF
>TRBJ2-3|TRBV11-2
CASSSMDRSRGTQYF
>TRBJ2-7|TRBV7-9
CASSWDGEVDEQYF
>TRBJ1-2|TRBV29-1
CSVEGLDYGYTF
>TRBJ1-1|TRBV20-1
CSADRAMNTEAFF
>TRBJ2-7|TRBV27
CASSLTGTDYYEQYF
>TRBJ2-7|TRBV28
CASSHFNRDSRVWEQYF
>TRBJ2-1|TRBV5-4
CASSLDGSSYNEQFF
>TRBJ1-2|TRBV12-3/TRBV12-4
CASSFARGCGYTF